This is a list of T cell receptor beta chains from one sample in a study of neurological immune-mediated disorders. TCRdb itself ran the 5' RACE reads through MiXCR, one entry per CDR3 protein. Among 45,000 to 50,000 distinct CDR3 sequences, 4% to 5.5% were seen once, and the ten largest hold 5.7%. The sample was PBMCs. The source of these receptors is a woman between 55 and 75 years old with multiple sclerosis. The conserved cysteine and the conserved F or W are not part of the CDR3 here.

16,TRBJ2-3,TRBV21-1,ASSTVGAPEAGGNTQY
12,TRBJ1-2,TRBV20-1,SASKDRGNYGYT
12,TRBJ1-2,TRBV7-9,ASSLAGIGEGYT
12,TRBJ2-1,TRBV4-1,ASSQGSLGNEQF
13,TRBJ1-1,TRBV20-1,SANTPGGANTEAF
11,TRBJ1-5,TRBV12-3/TRBV12-4,ASRTYSNQPQH
13,TRBJ1-1,TRBV20-1,SAREDRGLGTEAF
12,TRBJ1-5,TRBV10-2,ASGQTGRDQPQH
12,TRBJ2-3,TRBV20-1,SARDPGGTDTQY
14,TRBJ2-6,TRBV20-1,SALGTRQSGANVLT
12,TRBJ1-4,TRBV12-3/TRBV12-4,ASSPELSNEKLF
11,TRBJ2-7,TRBV29-1,SVGTGGTYEQY
13,TRBJ1-1,TRBV20-1,SARVAQGKNTEAF
12,TRBJ1-1,TRBV4-1,ASSPDRSLGGAF
13,TRBJ2-1,TRBV20-1,SADLPTGSYNEQF
12,TRBJ2-5,TRBV5-1,ASSLTIGRETQY
15,TRBJ2-5,TRBV9,ASSVVFNIGGWETQY
10,TRBJ2-5,TRBV10-3,AISPGQGTQY
12,TRBJ1-1,TRBV29-1,SVEETGANTEAF
13,TRBJ2-1,TRBV3-1,ASSQRLDSYNEQF
10,TRBJ1-2,TRBV10-3,AISEVQTFYT
7,TRBJ2-5,TRBV20-1,SAGETQY
12,TRBJ2-2,TRBV5-1,ASSLRFVGGELF
12,TRBJ2-7,TRBV5-1,ASSLDRGQGEQY
12,TRBJ2-7,TRBV9,ASTRDSSTYEQY
14,TRBJ2-3,TRBV4-3,ASSQTSRGDGDTQY
11,TRBJ2-3,TRBV6-6,ASSYPPGGTQY
11,TRBJ1-4,TRBV29-1,SVGKQGNEKLF
12,TRBJ1-1,TRBV20-1,SVTKGQPNTEAF
11,TRBJ2-2,TRBV12-3/TRBV12-4,ASSPQRFGELF
12,TRBJ2-3,TRBV5-6,ASSRTGGRDTQY
12,TRBJ2-3,TRBV10-3,AISESGEPDTQY